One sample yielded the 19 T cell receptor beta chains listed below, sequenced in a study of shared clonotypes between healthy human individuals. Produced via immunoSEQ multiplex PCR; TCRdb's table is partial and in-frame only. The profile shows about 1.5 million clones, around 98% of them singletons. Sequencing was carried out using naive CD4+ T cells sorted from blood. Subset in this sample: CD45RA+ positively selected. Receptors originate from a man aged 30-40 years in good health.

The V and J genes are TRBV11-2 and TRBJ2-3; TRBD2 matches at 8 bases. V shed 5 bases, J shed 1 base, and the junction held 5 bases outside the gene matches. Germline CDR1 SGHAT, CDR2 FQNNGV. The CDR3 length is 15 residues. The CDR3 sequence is CASSATGGGTDTQYF. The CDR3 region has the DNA TGTGCCAGCAGCGCAACCGGGGGGGGCACAGATACGCAGTATTTT.

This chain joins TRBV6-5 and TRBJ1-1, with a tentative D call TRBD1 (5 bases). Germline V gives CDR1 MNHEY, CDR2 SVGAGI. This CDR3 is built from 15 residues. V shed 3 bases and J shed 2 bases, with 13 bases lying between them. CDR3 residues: CASSYVVGANTEAFF. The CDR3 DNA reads TGTGCCAGCAGTTATGTCGTTGGGGCTAACACTGAAGCTTTCTTT.

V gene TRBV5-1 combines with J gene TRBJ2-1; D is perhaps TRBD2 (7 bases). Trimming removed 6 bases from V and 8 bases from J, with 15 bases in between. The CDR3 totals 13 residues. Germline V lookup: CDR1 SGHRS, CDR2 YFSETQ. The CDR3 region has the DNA TGCGCCAGCAACAGGGAGGGTGTGTATGAGCAGTTCTTC. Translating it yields CASNREGVYEQFF.

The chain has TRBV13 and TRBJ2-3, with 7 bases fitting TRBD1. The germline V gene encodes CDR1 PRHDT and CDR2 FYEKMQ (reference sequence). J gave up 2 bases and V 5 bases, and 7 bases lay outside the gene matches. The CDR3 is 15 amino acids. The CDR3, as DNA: TGTGCCAGCAGCCGGATGACAGGGTTCACAGATACGCAGTATTTT. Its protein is CASSRMTGFTDTQYF.

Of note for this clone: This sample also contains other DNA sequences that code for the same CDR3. This chain's CDR3 is CASSLVAGSSYEQYF. The CDR3 DNA follows: TGCGCCAGCAGCTTGGTTGCAGGTAGCTCCTACGAGCAGTACTTC. The chain joins TRBV5-1 to TRBJ2-7; no firm D call. V lost 0 bases and J 0 bases, leaving 10 bases between the germline ends. The V gene's germline CDR1 is SGHRS and CDR2 YFSETQ. There are 15 residues in the CDR3. Using reference TRBV5-1 and TRBJ2-7 for the parts outside the CDR3, the full variable domain is KAGVTQTPRYLIKTRGQQVTLSCSPISGHRSVSWYQQTPGQGLQFLFEYFSETQRNKGNFPGRFSGRQFSNSRSEMNVSTLELGDSALYLCASSLVAGSSYEQYFGPGTRLTVT.

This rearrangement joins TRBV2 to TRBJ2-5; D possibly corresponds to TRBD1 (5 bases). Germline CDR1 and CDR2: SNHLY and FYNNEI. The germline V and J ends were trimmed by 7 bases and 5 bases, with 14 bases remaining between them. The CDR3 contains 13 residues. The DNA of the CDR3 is TGTGCCAGCATGGCAGGGCTAGGGGAGACCCAGTACTTC. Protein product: CASMAGLGETQYF.

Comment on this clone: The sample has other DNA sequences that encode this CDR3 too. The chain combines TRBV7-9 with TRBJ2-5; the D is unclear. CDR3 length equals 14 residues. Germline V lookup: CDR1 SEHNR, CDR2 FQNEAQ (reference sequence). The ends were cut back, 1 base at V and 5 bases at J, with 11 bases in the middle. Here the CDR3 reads CASSLESGLETQYF. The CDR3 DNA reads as TGTGCCAGCAGCTTAGAGTCGGGTTTGGAGACCCAGTACTTC.

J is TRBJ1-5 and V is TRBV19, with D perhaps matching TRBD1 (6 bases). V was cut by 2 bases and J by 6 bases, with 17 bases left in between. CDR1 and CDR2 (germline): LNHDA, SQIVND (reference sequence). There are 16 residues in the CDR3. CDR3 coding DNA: TGTGCCAGTAGTATAATAGTGGGGGCAGGGGTTCAGCCCCAGCATTTT. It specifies CASSIIVGAGVQPQHF.

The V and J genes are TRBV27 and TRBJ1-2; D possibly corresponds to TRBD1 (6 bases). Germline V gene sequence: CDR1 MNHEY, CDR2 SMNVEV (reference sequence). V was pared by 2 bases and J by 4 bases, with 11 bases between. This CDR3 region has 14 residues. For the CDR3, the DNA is TGTGCCAGCAGTTTACGAGGGGGTATCTATGGCTACACCTTC. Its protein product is CASSLRGGIYGYTF.

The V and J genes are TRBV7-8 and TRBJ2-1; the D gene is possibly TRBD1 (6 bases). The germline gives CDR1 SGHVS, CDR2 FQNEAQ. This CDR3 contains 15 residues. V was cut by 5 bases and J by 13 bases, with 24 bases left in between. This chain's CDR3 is CASSLRLSQGPRQFF. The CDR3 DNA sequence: TGTGCCAGCAGCCTAAGACTATCGCAGGGGCCAAGACAGTTCTTC.

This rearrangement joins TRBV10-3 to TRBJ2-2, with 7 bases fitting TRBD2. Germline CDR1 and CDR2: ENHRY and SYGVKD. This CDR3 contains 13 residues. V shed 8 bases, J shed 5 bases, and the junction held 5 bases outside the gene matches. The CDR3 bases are TGTGCCATCGGTGGGAGGGGAACCGGGGAGCTGTTTTTT. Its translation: CAIGGRGTGELFF.

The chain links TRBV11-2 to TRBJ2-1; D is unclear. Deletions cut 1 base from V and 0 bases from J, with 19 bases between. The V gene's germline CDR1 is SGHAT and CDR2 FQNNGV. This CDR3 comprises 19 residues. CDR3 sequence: CASSLVALRNGVSYNEQFF. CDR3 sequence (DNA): TGTGCCAGCAGCTTAGTAGCCCTGCGTAACGGAGTCTCCTACAATGAGCAGTTCTTC. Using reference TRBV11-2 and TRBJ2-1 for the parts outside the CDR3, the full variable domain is EAGVAQSPRYKIIEKRQSVAFWCNPISGHATLYWYQQILGQGPKLLIQFQNNGVVDDSQLPKDRFSAERLKGVDSTLKIQPAKLEDSAVYLCASSLVALRNGVSYNEQFFGPGTRLTVL.

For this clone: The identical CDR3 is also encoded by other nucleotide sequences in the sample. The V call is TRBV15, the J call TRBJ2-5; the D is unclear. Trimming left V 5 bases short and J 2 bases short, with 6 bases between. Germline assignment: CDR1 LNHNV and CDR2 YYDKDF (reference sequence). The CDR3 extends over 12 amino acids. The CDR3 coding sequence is TGTGCCACCAGCCGACGGCAAGAGACCCAGTACTTC. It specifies CATSRRQETQYF.

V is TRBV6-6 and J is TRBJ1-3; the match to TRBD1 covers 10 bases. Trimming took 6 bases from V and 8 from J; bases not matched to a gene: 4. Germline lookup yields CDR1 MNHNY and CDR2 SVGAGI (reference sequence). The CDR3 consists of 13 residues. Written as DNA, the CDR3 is TGTGCCAGCAGGGCCGGGACAGGGGACACCATATATTTT. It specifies CASRAGTGDTIYF.

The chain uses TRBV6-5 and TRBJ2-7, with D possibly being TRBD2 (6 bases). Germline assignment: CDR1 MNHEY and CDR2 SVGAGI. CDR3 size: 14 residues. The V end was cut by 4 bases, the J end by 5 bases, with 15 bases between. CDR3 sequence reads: CASSFGGPQNEQYF. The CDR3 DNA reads TGTGCCAGCAGTTTTGGAGGGCCCCAGAACGAGCAGTACTTC.

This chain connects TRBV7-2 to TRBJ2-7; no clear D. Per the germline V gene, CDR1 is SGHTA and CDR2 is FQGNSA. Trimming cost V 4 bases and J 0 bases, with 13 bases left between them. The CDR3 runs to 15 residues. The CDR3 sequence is CASSSRRGSSYEQYF. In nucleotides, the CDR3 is TGTGCCAGCAGCTCCCGTAGAGGTAGCTCCTACGAGCAGTACTTC.

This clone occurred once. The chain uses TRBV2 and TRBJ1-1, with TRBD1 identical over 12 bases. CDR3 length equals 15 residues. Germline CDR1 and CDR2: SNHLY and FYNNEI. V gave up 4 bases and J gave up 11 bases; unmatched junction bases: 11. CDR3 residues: CASSGGDGTGGRAFF. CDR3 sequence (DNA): TGTGCCAGCAGTGGTGGGGACGGGACAGGGGGCAGGGCTTTCTTT.

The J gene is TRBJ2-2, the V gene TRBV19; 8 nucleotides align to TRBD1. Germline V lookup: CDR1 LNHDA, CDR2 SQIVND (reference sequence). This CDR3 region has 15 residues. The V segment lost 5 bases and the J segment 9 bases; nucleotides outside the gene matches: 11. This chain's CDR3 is CASSSRTGSKRELFF. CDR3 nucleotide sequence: TGTGCCAGTAGTTCCCGGACAGGGTCTAAAAGGGAGCTGTTTTTT.

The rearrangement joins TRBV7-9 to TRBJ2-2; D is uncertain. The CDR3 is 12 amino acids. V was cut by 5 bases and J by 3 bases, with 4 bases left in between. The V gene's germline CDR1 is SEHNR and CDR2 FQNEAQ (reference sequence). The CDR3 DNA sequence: TGTGCCAGCAGCCCAGACACCGGGGAGCTGTTTTTT. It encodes CASSPDTGELFF.